The T cell receptor (beta chain) described here comes from a study of T cell repertoires in cytomegalovirus infection. The overall study: Recently identified HLA-C-restricted and well-studied HLA-B-restricted CMV epitopes were used. Study-wide results and limits: Identification of carriers of CMV plus the relevant HLA was performed using cumulative public TCR beta family frequency.

Trimming left V 2 bases short and J 1 base short, with 12 bases between. Germline assignment: CDR1 MNHNS and CDR2 SASEGT. The CDR3 totals 17 residues. TCRdb recomputed calls from the reads with MiXCR, one row per CDR3 protein. Among some 940,000 distinct CDR3 sequences listed, roughly 30% were seen once. This clonotype was found a few times. What it binds is not known. The TCR was taken from a human donor in good health (CMV status not recorded). Some clones in this sample may be carry-over from other donors' samples. The genes are TRBV6-1 and TRBJ2-6; D is tentatively TRBD1 or TRBD2 (5 bases each). This material consisted of cultured CD8+ T cells from PBMCs, taken from culture after CMV antigen stimulation. This CDR3 reads CASSEWGYTSGANVLTF. Written as DNA, the CDR3 is TGTGCCAGCAGTGAATGGGGGTACACATCTGGGGCCAACGTCCTGACTTTC.